Below, 17 T cell receptor beta chains from the same sample are listed, as sequenced in a study of T cells after yellow fever vaccination. TCRdb fed the 5' RACE reads into MiXCR, producing one record per CDR3 protein. Here the sample spans approximately 330,000 distinct CDR3 sequences, over 4% being singletons. Material: PBMCs, obtained 5 days after the yellow fever booster vaccination. The origin of the receptors is a man younger than 30 who received the YFV17D yellow fever vaccine.

This clonotype was observed a few times. The chain carries TRBV4-1 and TRBJ1-2, with a weak D call TRBD1 (6 bases). CDR3 length: 14 residues. Trimming stripped 3 bases from V and 4 bases from J, with 12 bases between. CDR1 MGHRA and CDR2 YSYEKL come from the germline V gene. CDR3 in amino acids: CASSQDTGTYGYTF. Here the CDR3 DNA reads TGCGCCAGCAGCCAGGATACAGGGACCTATGGCTACACCTTC.

The gene calls are TRBV5-5 and TRBJ2-7, with 13 bases aligning to TRBD2. V shed 2 bases, J shed 1 base, and the junction held 3 bases outside the gene matches. The CDR3 is made up of 16 amino acids. CDR1 and CDR2 (germline): SGHKS, YYEKEE (reference sequence). This CDR3 reads CASSFGLAGVSYEQYF. The CDR3 coding sequence is TGTGCCAGCAGCTTCGGACTAGCGGGGGTGTCCTACGAGCAGTACTTC.

The J gene is TRBJ2-1, the V gene TRBV7-9, with TRBD1 matching over 8 bases. CDR3 length: 12 residues. The ends lost 4 bases at V and 7 bases at J; junction bases unmatched: 0. The V gene's germline CDR1 is SEHNR and CDR2 FQNEAQ (reference sequence). CDR3 coding DNA: TGTGCCAGCAGCTGGACAGGGAATGAGCAGTTCTTC. Encoded protein: CASSWTGNEQFF.

The V gene is TRBV6-5, the J gene TRBJ1-2, with D hard to call. Germline values: CDR1 MNHEY, CDR2 SVGAGI. V lost 6 bases to trimming and J lost 8 bases, with 16 bases between them. This CDR3 has 13 residues. CDR3 sequence: CASRSPGDLGYTF. In DNA, the CDR3 is TGTGCCAGCAGAAGCCCAGGTGATCTGGGCTACACCTTC.

The sample holds a few counts of this clonotype. This chain links TRBV20-1 with TRBJ2-4, with D possibly TRBD1 on 5 matching bases. The germline CDR1 and CDR2 sequences are DFQATT and SNEGSKA (reference sequence). The CDR3 is made up of 14 amino acids. V was trimmed by 0 bases and J by 8 bases, leaving 14 bases between them. CDR3 DNA sequence: TGCAGTGCTAGAGAGGGCAGCCAAGGGGACATTCAGTACTTC. Residues: CSAREGSQGDIQYF.

This clonotype showed up just a few times. The chain combines TRBV7-2 with TRBJ1-1; D gene unclear. V lost 2 bases, J lost 5 bases, and 9 bases lay in between. CDR1 and CDR2 (germline): SGHTA, FQGNSA. This CDR3 has 13 amino acids. This CDR3 is CASSLNRRTEAFF. The CDR3 bases are TGTGCCAGCAGCTTAAACCGGAGGACTGAAGCTTTCTTT.

This clonotype was counted only a few times. The chain is built from TRBV19 and TRBJ1-1, with a weak D call TRBD1 (5 bases). The CDR3 spans 16 residues. V lost 3 bases to trimming and J lost 1 base, with 15 bases between them. Per germline, CDR1 LNHDA and CDR2 SQIVND (reference sequence). The CDR3 here is CASSILLGRTNTEAFF. CDR3 nucleotides: TGTGCCAGTAGTATTCTTCTGGGACGGACGAACACTGAAGCTTTCTTT.

This clonotype was seen ten or more times. This rearrangement joins TRBV20-1 to TRBJ1-2; tentatively, D is TRBD1 (5 bases). Trimming pared 6 bases from V and 6 bases from J, leaving 14 bases between. The CDR3 is made up of 12 amino acids. Germline-derived CDR1 and CDR2 are DFQATT and SNEGSKA (reference sequence). This CDR3 is CSARDLGDGYTF. The CDR3 DNA is TGCAGTGCCCGGGACCTGGGTGATGGCTACACCTTC.

This clonotype was observed many times. This sequence joins TRBV9 and TRBJ2-7, with 8 bases identical to TRBD2. The CDR3 has 16 residues. Losses at the gene ends were 0 bases for V and 0 bases for J; bases not matched to a gene: 5. Germline CDR1 reads SGDLS; CDR2 reads YYNGEE. Written as DNA, the CDR3 is TGTGCCAGCAGCGTAGGAGGCACTAGCGGCTCCTACGAGCAGTACTTC. Protein product: CASSVGGTSGSYEQYF.

In its sample, this clonotype was seen once. The chain links TRBV4-3 to TRBJ2-3; TRBD2 matches at 12 bases. The length of the CDR3 is 18 residues. The trim removed 4 bases at V and 0 bases at J, leaving 8 bases unmatched. The germline V gene encodes CDR1 LGHNA and CDR2 YSLEER. CDR3 in amino acids: CASSRTSGIRGSTDTQYF. Here the CDR3 DNA reads TGCGCCAGCAGCCGGACTAGCGGGATCCGGGGGAGCACAGATACGCAGTATTTT.

This clonotype occurred many times. The chain combines TRBV7-2 with TRBJ2-3; a weak D match, TRBD1 (5 bases). CDR3 length equals 15 residues. Per germline, CDR1 SGHTA and CDR2 FQGNSA. V shed 6 bases and J shed 4 bases, with 17 bases lying between them. The CDR3 spells CASRQFPSGSDTQYF. The DNA of the CDR3 is TGTGCCAGCAGACAATTCCCTTCAGGGTCAGATACGCAGTATTTT. The full variable domain, its missing parts supplied by reference TRBV7-2 and TRBJ2-3, is GAGVSQSPSNKVTEKGKDVELRCDPISGHTALYWYRQSLGQGLEFLIYFQGNSAPDKSGLPSDRFSAERTGGSVSTLTIQRTQQEDSAVYLCASRQFPSGSDTQYFGPGTRLTVL.

This clonotype occurred a few times. The chain uses TRBV5-6 and TRBJ1-5; the match to TRBD1 covers 7 bases. The CDR3 runs 17 residues. The germline gives CDR1 SGHDT, CDR2 YYEEEE. The V and J ends lost 0 bases and 1 base, in that order; junction bases with no gene match: 7. The CDR3 DNA follows: TGTGCCAGCAGCTTGGGGACAGGAGACTTGAGCAATCAGCCCCAGCATTTT. It translates to CASSLGTGDLSNQPQHF.

This chain connects TRBV4-3 to TRBJ2-3, with no clear D. V was pared by 1 base and J by 4 bases, with 6 bases between. This CDR3 has 13 residues. Germline CDR1 and CDR2: LGHNA and YSLEER. The CDR3 protein is CASSQGRSDTQYF. The CDR3 DNA follows: TGCGCCAGCAGCCAAGGTCGCTCAGATACGCAGTATTTT.

The chain joins TRBV20-1 to TRBJ2-7; 8 bases align to TRBD2. This CDR3 region has 15 residues. The germline CDR1 and CDR2 sequences are DFQATT and SNEGSKA (reference sequence). The junction had 13 bases not matched to a gene; V was cut back by 6 bases and J by 3 bases. The CDR3 reads CSAHLPGLVNYEQYF. Written as DNA, the CDR3 is TGCAGTGCCCACCTTCCGGGACTAGTGAACTACGAGCAGTACTTC.

In its sample, this clonotype was seen a few times. The V gene is TRBV6-2 or TRBV6-3, the J gene TRBJ1-1; D is possibly TRBD1 (6 bases). V was trimmed by 0 bases and J by 4 bases, leaving 12 bases between them. The CDR3 sequence is 15 residues long. Germline values: CDR1 MNHEY, CDR2 SVGEGT. The CDR3: CASSYSGARGTEAFF. CDR3 DNA: TGTGCCAGCAGTTACTCGGGGGCTCGGGGCACTGAAGCTTTCTTT.

Many counts were recorded for this clonotype. The V and J genes are TRBV5-1 and TRBJ1-6, with 10 bases fitting TRBD1. CDR3 length equals 14 residues. The ends lost 3 bases at V and 8 bases at J; junction bases unmatched: 2. Germline CDR1 SGHRS, CDR2 YFSETQ. The CDR3 protein is CASSSGTGDSPLHF. DNA of the CDR3: TGCGCCAGCAGCTCCGGGACAGGGGATTCACCCCTCCACTTT. Using reference TRBV5-1 and TRBJ1-6 for the parts outside the CDR3, the full variable domain is KAGVTQTPRYLIKTRGQQVTLSCSPISGHRSVSWYQQTPGQGLQFLFEYFSETQRNKGNFPGRFSGRQFSNSRSEMNVSTLELGDSALYLCASSSGTGDSPLHFGNGTRLTVT.

The gene calls are TRBV5-1 and TRBJ1-1; D gene unclear. In germline, CDR1 is SGHRS, CDR2 YFSETQ. This CDR3 spans 16 amino acids. V gave up 4 bases and J gave up 0 bases, with 16 bases separating them. In DNA, the CDR3 is TGCGCCAGCAGCAACGAGTATACAGTCATGAACACTGAAGCTTTCTTT. Protein product: CASSNEYTVMNTEAFF.